This TCR beta chain was recorded in a study of early T cells in non-severe SARS-CoV-2 infection. The protocol attached unique molecular identifiers to individual cDNA molecules. MiXCR, applied by TCRdb to the 5' RACE reads, yields one record per CDR3 protein. Here the sample spans about 45,000 distinct CDR3 sequences, more than 9% being singletons. Trimming stripped 1 base from V and 4 bases from J, with 8 bases between. This CDR3 is 14 amino acids long. CDR1 is LGHNA, CDR2 YNFKEQ, per germline. This clonotype was counted at least ten times. This sequence was found in an adult who was a healthcare worker with PCR-confirmed SARS-CoV-2 infection or an uninfected control (not recorded which). Sequencing used whole blood. This chain uses TRBV4-2 with TRBJ2-4; D remains ambiguous. DNA of the CDR3: TGTGCCAGCAGCCAAGCTTCGCGGAAAAACATTCAGTACTTC. Translated, it gives CASSQASRKNIQYF.